Included here is one T cell receptor beta chain sequence, with context. Its antigen has not been determined. No much larger clone is present one base from it, and per-base qualities are unavailable. The record originates from a study of beta chain features in type 1 diabetes (dated by TCRdb to 2017 to 2018). For the wider study: Mean age, gender distribution, total cell number and subset yield did not differ between patients and healthy donors. A total of roughly 98,000,000 sorted cells were examined across all samples, and RNA yield correlated strongly with the number of cells per subset. Whereas all 28 donors provided naive and central memory subsets, regulatory and stem cell-like memory subsets were isolated from just 8 patients and about eight healthy donors. In the study, recently diagnosed type 1 diabetes patients and matched healthy donors were compared on the TCRB repertoires of their sorted circulating CD4+ T cell subsets.

Each donor gave one peripheral blood draw, averaging approximately 120 mL, which was collected into heparinised tubes. Using a panel that included CD45RO, CCR7, CD25, CD127, CD95 and CD27, naive, central memory, regulatory and stem cell-like memory CD4+ T cells were sorted on a BD FACSAria II. Purity was above 95% for every sorted population. PBMCs were isolated immediately by Lymphoprep density gradient centrifugation and stained directly without culture. Samples were stained and sorted in pairs, with one healthy donor and one patient per experiment, so that batch effects were minimized. The entire isolated RNA was reverse transcribed using the High Capacity cDNA Reverse Transcription Kit, and thus expressed TCRB transcripts were sequenced. Deep immunoSEQ sequencing was performed on naive, central memory and regulatory T cell samples, with an average of roughly 3.3 million total reads per sample. After sorted cells were lysed in RLT buffer, RNA was extracted with DNase-treated RNeasy Micro or Mini kits, with the choice depending on cell number. Each cell subset was processed separately to prevent cross-contamination, with patient and healthy donor samples processed together. The immunoSEQ multiplex PCR was used to amplify TCRB sequences from cDNA, generating 87-bp fragments that spanned the CDR3 region. Amplicons were sequenced on the Illumina HiSeq platform. In the paper's pipeline: PCR bias was computationally corrected using synthetic template baselines, reads within Hamming distance 2 were collapsed, and singletons that could not be merged were discarded. Reads were aligned to IMGT to assign V, D and J genes, CDR3 length, and insertions or deletions at six rearrangement sites. Within each subset, clonotype counts were normalized to sorted cell number, after which true diversity and Gini coefficients were computed with the tcR R package. Repertoire sharing was quantified using the overlap coefficient calculated on TCRB nucleotide sequences. In TCRdb, the immuneACCESS table is reduced to in-frame sequences with V and J assigned. These tables do not hold every clone; where another copy was compared, an unresolved V gene accounts for under half, and the others remain unexplained. Clone size and the V and J calls come from that table; the DNA yielded D and trimming. The sample table records around 300,000 clones; about 15% of these occur just once. More than 6.5% of the sample is in the top ten clones.

Points the paper makes about the study in general: Only small numbers of individuals were included in the HLA sub-analyses, which left unresolved whether HLA type had any influence on TCRB rearrangement. Because cDNA was sequenced instead of genomic DNA, activated cells with high expression could be over-represented, although the groups did not differ in activation or CD3 levels. Naive, central memory and regulatory TCRB repertoires appeared to be more alike among patients than among healthy donors. Patients with type 1 diabetes made fewer insertions and deleted more nucleotides at VDJ recombination sites, implying thymic rearrangement abnormalities. PCR may preferentially amplify shorter templates, but because patient and control samples were amplified and corrected together, any resulting skew would affect both groups equally. In all four CD4+ subsets, TCRB CDR3 length was moderately but significantly shorter in type 1 diabetes patients.

Reading the germline V gene gives CDR1 MNHEY and CDR2 SVGAGI. The CDR3 covers 13 residues, taking in both the cysteine and the phenylalanine. Only CDR3 DNA remains: 39 bases, in frame from the first base. V is clipped by 6 bases and J by 4 bases, and the sequence between their germline boundaries is 10 bases long. The sequencing sample was made of central memory CD4+ T cells from blood. The receptor chain draws on TRBV6-5 and TRBJ1-3, with no confident D gene call. This TCR derives from a man in his thirties or forties in good health. The bases read TGTGCCAGCAGATTAATCGGGGGAAACACCATATATTTT. This codes for CASRLIGGNTIYF.